Below, 30 T cell receptor beta chains from the same sample are listed, as sequenced in a study of T cell repertoires in cytomegalovirus infection. Each CDR3 protein gets one entry after TCRdb re-called the reads with MiXCR. Of about 570,000 distinct CDR3 sequences in the sample, 35% to 50% are singletons; the top ten hold around 50%. Their recognized antigens are unknown. Sequenced material: cultured PBMCs, taken from culture after CMV antigen stimulation. These receptors all come from a human donor in good health (CMV status not recorded). Some clones in this sample may be carry-over from other donors' samples.

This clonotype was seen at least ten times. The chain joins TRBV7-2 to TRBJ2-7, with D unclear. The CDR3 has 15 residues. Germline values: CDR1 SGHTA, CDR2 FQGNSA. With 4 bases removed from V and 1 base from J, the gap between germline ends came to 14 bases. The CDR3 region is CASSSRGPTSYEQYF. The CDR3 coding sequence is TGTGCCAGCAGCTCCCGTGGCCCCACATCCTACGAGCAGTACTTC.

This chain connects TRBV4-1 to TRBJ2-1; TRBD1 aligns across 9 bases. This CDR3 is 15 amino acids long. Germline CDR1 and CDR2: MGHRA and YSYEKL. V was clipped by 5 bases and J by 7 bases; unmatched bases: 9. CDR3 coding DNA: TGCGCCAGCAGCTACCGGGACAGGGACTTAAATGAGCAGTTCTTC. Translating gives CASSYRDRDLNEQFF.

The chain couples TRBV6-5 to TRBJ1-2; TRBD1 matches 8 bases. CDR3 length equals 15 residues. The junction had 2 bases not matched to a gene; V was cut back by 0 bases and J by 2 bases. Germline assignment: CDR1 MNHEY and CDR2 SVGAGI. CDR3 region: CASSYSTGVNYGYTF. CDR3 coding DNA: TGTGCCAGCAGTTACTCGACAGGGGTAAACTATGGCTACACCTTC.

Turning to this clonotype: Germline and junction disagree at one end, which may indicate a read error. The chain combines TRBV4-1 with TRBJ2-5; tentative D call: TRBD1 (6 bases). The CDR3 has 16 residues. Germline assignment: CDR1 MGHRA and CDR2 YSYEKL. In DNA, the CDR3 is TGTGCCAGCAGCCAAATCGGGACACCATATAAAGAGACCCAGTACTTC. This encodes CASSQIGTPYKETQYF.

V and J are TRBV15 and TRBJ2-3; 10 nucleotides agree with TRBD2. V lost 8 bases, J lost 4 bases, and 6 bases stayed unmatched. The CDR3 is 14 residues long. Germline V gene data show CDR1 as LNHNV and CDR2 as YYDKDF (reference sequence). CDR3 nucleotides: TGTGCCACCCAAGCGGGGGGGCCTGCAGATACGCAGTATTTT. Protein: CATQAGGPADTQYF.

This clonotype was seen a single time. J is TRBJ2-5 and V is TRBV10-3; D not resolved. Trimming took off 6 bases at V and 0 bases at J, with 5 bases between the two ends. This CDR3 is built from 12 residues. Germline V gene data show CDR1 as ENHRY and CDR2 as SYGVKD. The CDR3 region has the DNA TGTGCCATCAGAAAGGACCAAGAGACCCAGTACTTC. Protein sequence: CAIRKDQETQYF.

This sequence joins TRBV11-2 and TRBJ2-5; D gene uncertain. CDR1 is SGHAT, CDR2 FQNNGV, per germline. Trimming left V 3 bases short and J 4 bases short, with 9 bases between. The CDR3 spans 13 residues. This chain's CDR3 is CASSFIRIETQYF. The CDR3 DNA follows: TGTGCCAGCAGCTTCATCAGGATAGAGACCCAGTACTTC. The full variable domain, rest sourced from reference TRBV11-2 and TRBJ2-5, is EAGVAQSPRYKIIEKRQSVAFWCNPISGHATLYWYQQILGQGPKLLIQFQNNGVVDDSQLPKDRFSAERLKGVDSTLKIQPAKLEDSAVYLCASSFIRIETQYFGPGTRLLVL.

The gene calls are TRBV7-9 and TRBJ2-1; 7 nucleotides line up with TRBD1. Germline V gene lookup returns CDR1 SEHNR and CDR2 FQNEAQ (reference sequence). The ends lost 6 bases at V and 10 bases at J; junction bases unmatched: 9. The CDR3 is 13 residues long. CDR3 residues: CASSRTGDQEQFF. The CDR3 nucleotides are TGTGCCAGCAGTCGAACAGGGGATCAAGAGCAGTTCTTC. The full variable domain, its missing parts supplied by reference TRBV7-9 and TRBJ2-1, is DTGVSQNPRHKITKRGQNVTFRCDPISEHNRLYWYRQTLGQGPEFLTYFQNEAQLEKSRLLSDRFSAERPKGSFSTLEIQRTEQGDSAMYLCASSRTGDQEQFFGPGTRLTVL.

This clonotype was observed a few times. This rearrangement joins TRBV11-2 to TRBJ2-3; D gene ambiguous. From germline, CDR1 is SGHAT and CDR2 FQNNGV. The CDR3 extends over 14 amino acids. Trimming stripped 4 bases from V and 4 bases from J, with 12 bases between. The CDR3 DNA sequence: TGTGCCAGCAGCTCAGTCTGGGGTCCAGATACGCAGTATTTT. It translates to CASSSVWGPDTQYF.

The chain combines TRBV20-1 with TRBJ2-1, with a possible D match to TRBD2 (6 bases). The ends were cut back, 3 bases at V and 4 bases at J, with 16 bases in the middle. CDR1 is DFQATT and CDR2 is SNEGSKA in the germline V gene (reference sequence). CDR3 length: 15 amino acids. The CDR3 protein is CSARVRTTAYNEQFF. CDR3 in DNA: TGCAGTGCTAGGGTTAGGACTACTGCATACAATGAGCAGTTCTTC.

A few counts support this clonotype. V gene TRBV7-2 combines with J gene TRBJ2-2; D tentatively reads TRBD1 or TRBD2 (5 bases each). V dropped 5 bases and J dropped 4 bases, with 11 bases sitting between them. There are 14 residues in the CDR3. Germline CDR1 reads SGHTA; CDR2 reads FQGNSA. CDR3 DNA sequence: TGTGCCAGCAGCGCCCGGGACCGCACCGGGGAGCTGTTTTTT. This encodes CASSARDRTGELFF.

There are many counts of this clonotype. The chain links TRBV7-2 to TRBJ1-5; unclear D gene. CDR1 is SGHTA and CDR2 is FQGNSA in the germline V gene. This CDR3 region has 12 residues. V lost 4 bases, J lost 9 bases, and 10 bases lay in between. The CDR3 nucleotides are TGTGCCAGCAGCTCGGTCAGTGGGCCCCAGCATTTT. The encoded protein is CASSSVSGPQHF. Looking up the rest from reference TRBV7-2 and TRBJ1-5 gives the full variable domain: GAGVSQSPSNKVTEKGKDVELRCDPISGHTALYWYRQSLGQGLEFLIYFQGNSAPDKSGLPSDRFSAERTGGSVSTLTIQRTQQEDSAVYLCASSSVSGPQHFGDGTRLSIL.

This rearrangement joins TRBV29-1 to TRBJ2-5, with D uncertain. V lost 4 bases, J lost 4 bases, and 16 bases lay in between. The CDR3 is 14 amino acids. Germline CDR1 SQVTM, CDR2 ANQGSEA. As DNA, the CDR3 is TGCAGCGTTGTGGGCGGAAAGGACGGAGAGACCCAGTACTTC. This encodes CSVVGGKDGETQYF.

The genes are TRBV7-6 and TRBJ2-7; 7 bases agree with TRBD1. This CDR3 comprises 15 residues. Germline loops: CDR1 SGHVS, CDR2 FNYEAQ. V lost 1 base and J lost 2; bases outside the gene matches: 5. CDR3 region: CASSLGYRGAYEQYF. In DNA form, the CDR3 reads TGTGCCAGCAGCTTAGGTTACAGGGGAGCCTACGAGCAGTACTTC.

This clonotype has only a few counts. The chain links TRBV4-2 to TRBJ2-7, with no clear D. V shed 0 bases and J shed 0 bases, with 12 bases lying between them. The CDR3 runs to 16 residues. The germline gives CDR1 LGHNA, CDR2 YNFKEQ. CDR3 coding DNA: TGTGCCAGCAGCCAAGAGTCTCACCGCAGCTCCTACGAGCAGTACTTC. Translation: CASSQESHRSSYEQYF.

The chain has TRBV11-2 and TRBJ2-3; D gene uncertain. This CDR3 is built from 16 residues. V was pared by 2 bases and J by 4 bases, with 16 bases between. Germline V gene lookup returns CDR1 SGHAT and CDR2 FQNNGV. CDR3 region: CASSLRLSRFPDTQYF. In DNA form, the CDR3 reads TGTGCCAGCAGCTTAAGACTCTCTCGTTTTCCAGATACGCAGTATTTT.

This clonotype was detected a few times. The CDR3 DNA is TGCAGTGCTAGAGATGCCGGGACTAGCTCCTACAATGAGCAGTTCTTC. It encodes CSARDAGTSSYNEQFF. The chain couples TRBV20-1 to TRBJ2-1; 8 bases agree with TRBD2. With 0 bases clipped from V and 0 bases from J, the junction kept 4 bases outside the gene matches. Germline lookup yields CDR1 DFQATT and CDR2 SNEGSKA (reference sequence). CDR3 length: 16 amino acids.

A few counts support this clonotype. This chain connects TRBV12-3 or TRBV12-4 to TRBJ2-7; TRBD2 matches at 8 bases. J gave up 5 bases and V 4 bases, and 10 bases lay outside the gene matches. The CDR3 contains 15 residues. As DNA, the CDR3 is TGTGCCAGCAGTTCTGCGCCCGGGGGGGCCAACGAGCAGTACTTC. Residues: CASSSAPGGANEQYF.

This chain links TRBV20-1 with TRBJ1-4; no reliable D call. The CDR3 is 13 amino acids. Per the germline V gene, CDR1 is DFQATT and CDR2 is SNEGSKA (reference sequence). The ends were cut back, 0 bases at V and 6 bases at J, with 8 bases in the middle. CDR3 region: CSAREGPHEKLFF. CDR3 DNA: TGCAGTGCTAGAGAGGGCCCTCATGAAAAACTGTTTTTT.

This chain links TRBV28 with TRBJ1-1; possibly TRBD1 for D (6 bases). The ends were cut back, 8 bases at V and 2 bases at J, with 12 bases in the middle. Germline V lookup: CDR1 MDHEN, CDR2 SYDVKM. CDR3 length: 13 amino acids. The CDR3 DNA reads as TGTGCCAGCGAAACAGGGCGCAACACTGAAGCTTTCTTT. Translation: CASETGRNTEAFF.

The rearrangement uses TRBV11-1 and TRBJ2-3, with D possibly matching TRBD1 (5 bases). The CDR3 is 13 residues long. Between the trimmed V and J ends, which lost 5 bases and 10 bases, there was a span of 16 bases. Germline loops: CDR1 SGHAT, CDR2 FQDESV (reference sequence). The CDR3 protein is CASSLQGTAPQYF. CDR3 bases: TGTGCCAGCAGCCTCCAGGGCACAGCCCCGCAGTATTTT.

The chain joins TRBV5-1 to TRBJ2-5, with TRBD2 matching over 11 bases. The CDR3 totals 16 residues. V lost 1 base, J lost 7 bases, and 9 bases stayed unmatched. Germline CDR1 SGHRS, CDR2 YFSETQ. CDR3 in DNA: TGCGCCAGCAGCTTGTTGGAGACTAGCGGGGTAGGGACCCAGTACTTC. It is translated as CASSLLETSGVGTQYF.

The chain carries TRBV6-1 and TRBJ2-7; tentatively, D is TRBD1 (6 bases). Germline V gene lookup returns CDR1 MNHNS and CDR2 SASEGT. The CDR3 covers 15 residues. The V and J ends lost 5 bases and 0 bases respectively, with 14 bases between them. For the CDR3, the DNA is TGTGCCAGCAGTCCCCGACAGGACAGCTCCTACGAGCAGTACTTC. As protein: CASSPRQDSSYEQYF.

The V and J genes are TRBV7-6 and TRBJ2-1, with no clear D. V was shortened by 2 bases and J by 10 bases, with 6 bases between the two germline ends. The CDR3 length is 11 residues. The germline gives CDR1 SGHVS, CDR2 FNYEAQ. The CDR3 region is CASSLNGEQFF. In DNA form, the CDR3 reads TGTGCCAGCAGCTTAAATGGGGAGCAGTTCTTC.

The chain links TRBV30 to TRBJ1-5; TRBD1 is a possible D gene (5 bases). Trimming shortened V by 1 base and J by 1 base, and 8 bases separated the two germline ends. Germline-derived CDR1 and CDR2 are GTSNPN and SVGIG (reference sequence). This CDR3 has 14 residues. CDR3 DNA sequence: TGTGCCTGGAGTGGGGGGGGGAGCAATCAGCCCCAGCATTTT. Translated: CAWSGGGSNQPQHF.

This chain uses TRBV28 with TRBJ2-1; TRBD2 matches at 7 bases. V shed 6 bases, J shed 7 bases, and the junction held 12 bases outside the gene matches. There are 15 residues in the CDR3. Germline V gene sequence: CDR1 MDHEN, CDR2 SYDVKM. The CDR3 loop reads CASSPRSGVLNEQFF. CDR3 sequence (DNA): TGTGCCAGCAGCCCCAGAAGCGGGGTCTTGAATGAGCAGTTCTTC.

This chain uses TRBV7-2 with TRBJ2-7; D unresolved. Trimming took 7 bases from V and 6 from J, leaving 13 bases between them. Germline V gene lookup returns CDR1 SGHTA and CDR2 FQGNSA. This CDR3 comprises 12 residues. The CDR3 region is CASTATFGEQYF. Here the CDR3 DNA reads TGTGCCAGCACCGCGACCTTTGGCGAGCAGTACTTC.

The rearrangement uses TRBV20-1 and TRBJ2-2; D call uncertain. Per the germline V gene, CDR1 is DFQATT and CDR2 is SNEGSKA (reference sequence). The CDR3 covers 14 residues. V lost 7 bases, J lost 2 bases, and 14 bases lay in between. The DNA for the CDR3 is TGCAGTGGTCGATTGGTCCGAAACACCGGGGAGCTGTTTTTT. Residues: CSGRLVRNTGELFF.

The count of this clonotype is one. V and J are TRBV15 and TRBJ2-5; 8 bases match TRBD2. Losses at the gene ends were 1 base for V and 1 base for J; bases not matched to a gene: 5. Germline CDR1 reads LNHNV; CDR2 reads YYDKDF (reference sequence). The CDR3 is 16 residues long. The CDR3 protein is CATSRGSGLVQETQYF. The CDR3 DNA follows: TGTGCCACCAGCAGAGGGTCGGGACTAGTCCAAGAGACCCAGTACTTC.

This sequence joins TRBV12-3 or TRBV12-4 and TRBJ1-6; D is unclear. The CDR3 consists of 13 residues. V lost 2 bases, J lost 10 bases, and 9 bases lay in between. The CDR3 here is CASSLNRGSPLHF. The CDR3 nucleotides read TGTGCCAGCAGTTTAAACAGAGGATCACCCCTCCACTTT.